This TCR beta chain was profiled in a study of T cells in Graves' hyperthyroidism and ophthalmopathy. In this sample, this clonotype turned up many times. Its antigen is undetermined. Study results and caveats: A model of 13 V-J features distinguished ophthalmopathy from stable hyperthyroidism.

Hyperthyroidism, newly diagnosed and lasting under 2 months, affected patients aged 18 to 65. Sampled blood dates from first hyperthyroidism diagnosis, and it precedes any ophthalmopathy symptoms. RNA transcripts gave rise to amplified TCR beta CDR3 regions. The primer set for the first-round RT-PCR of the TCR CDR3 was HTBI. TCRdb recomputed calls from the multiplex PCR reads with MiXCR, one row per CDR3 protein. The table includes 250,000 to 300,000 distinct CDR3 sequences, nearly 15% detected once. This TCR was recovered from a woman in her fifties or sixties with Graves' hyperthyroidism that later progressed to Graves' ophthalmopathy. The source material was blood.

The CDR3 sequence: CASSARDSTGTDTQYF. The CDR3 DNA follows: TGTGCCAGCAGCGCCCGGGACAGTACGGGCACAGATACGCAGTATTTT. The rearrangement joins TRBV9 to TRBJ2-3; TRBD1 matches 7 bases. Germline V gene data show CDR1 as SGDLS and CDR2 as YYNGEE. Unmatched junction bases numbered 8, after V lost 3 bases and J lost 1 base. The CDR3 extends over 16 amino acids.